A selection of T cell receptor beta chains follows, all from one sample in a study of vaccination and CD4 T cells after COVID-19. One entry per CDR3 protein, called by TCRdb with MiXCR from the PCR reads. This table holds about 11,000 distinct CDR3 sequences, around 59% found once. For these receptors, no antigen is known. The source material was CD4+ T cells from blood, cultured in vitro. The receptors shown here come from a human donor who had recovered from COVID-19. Both conserved end residues are part of each CDR3. The D gene is left open where the match is weak. A row's size may be missing; if present it is once, few, many or a size class.

j_gene,d_gene,abundance,v_gene,CDR3nt,CDR3aa
TRBJ2-5,TRBD2,-,TRBV28,TGTGCCAGCAGTTTACTGGCTAGCGGGTCAGAGACCCAGTACTTC,CASSLLASGSETQYF
TRBJ2-2,-,-,TRBV6-1,TGTGCCAGCACCTTGGCGCAGGGAAGGAACACCGGGGAGCTGTTTTTT,CASTLAQGRNTGELFF
TRBJ2-5,TRBD2,medium-sized,TRBV6-5,TGTGCCAGCAGTTACTCGGCTAGCGGGAGGGCTGGCGAGACCCAGTACTTC,CASSYSASGRAGETQYF
TRBJ1-1,-,-,TRBV5-5,TGTGCCAGCAGCTTTGGTGGGGGGCTGGCCGGGACTGAAGCTTTCTTT,CASSFGGGLAGTEAFF
TRBJ1-3,-,-,TRBV30,TGTGCCTGGACCATCCGAGGGGACTCTGGAAACACCATATATTTT,CAWTIRGDSGNTIYF
TRBJ2-2,TRBD1,-,TRBV20-1,TGCAGTGCTAGGGGGACAGGGACGAACACCGGGGAGCTGTTTTTT,CSARGTGTNTGELFF
TRBJ1-1,-,-,TRBV27,TGTGCCAGCAGAAACACAGACCACACTGAAGCTTTCTTT,CASRNTDHTEAFF
TRBJ2-2,-,-,TRBV25-1,TGTGCCAGCAGTGAATACGGGGACACCGGGGAGCTGTTTTTT,CASSEYGDTGELFF
TRBJ2-5,TRBD2,-,TRBV28,TGTGCCAGCAAGGCTAGCGGGAGGGGCCAAGAGACCCAGTACTTC,CASKASGRGQETQYF
TRBJ2-7,-,once,TRBV6-5,TGTGCCAGCAGTTACTCATGGGGGTCCTACGAGCAGTACTTC,CASSYSWGSYEQYF
TRBJ2-6,TRBD1,-,TRBV6-2/TRBV6-3,TGTGCCAGCAGTTACCCACAGGGGCGGGCTGGGGCCAACGTCCTGACTTTC,CASSYPQGRAGANVLTF
TRBJ2-3,-,once,TRBV29-1,TGCAGCGTTGGGCAGGGAGCAGATACGCAGTATTTT,CSVGQGADTQYF
TRBJ2-3,TRBD2,-,TRBV20-1,TGCAGTGCTAGAGATCCCGGGACTAGCGGGTCGTATTTT,CSARDPGTSGSYF
TRBJ2-2,-,few,TRBV19,TGTGCCAGTAGTGGAGGAGGGGTTAACACCGGGGAGCTGTTTTTT,CASSGGGVNTGELFF
TRBJ1-5,TRBD1,-,TRBV18,TGTGCCAGCTCACTCGGACAGGGGGTCATTCAGCCCCAGCATTTT,CASSLGQGVIQPQHF
TRBJ1-4,-,-,TRBV27,TGTGCCAGCAGTTTCCGGGGTGCAACTAATGAAAAACTGTTTTTT,CASSFRGATNEKLFF
TRBJ1-6,-,-,TRBV11-2,TGTGCCAGCAGCTTAGCGGGGGGACGTTCACCCCTCCACTTT,CASSLAGGRSPLHF
TRBJ2-5,TRBD2,-,TRBV12-3/TRBV12-4,TGTGCCAGCAGTCCCCGGACTAGCGGCCAAGAGACCCAGTACTTC,CASSPRTSGQETQYF
TRBJ2-4,-,few,TRBV15,TGTGCCACCAGCAGAGAATATAGCGGTTTAGCCAAAAACATTCAGTACTTC,CATSREYSGLAKNIQYF
TRBJ1-1,TRBD1,-,TRBV7-9,TGTGCCAGCAGCTTACCGCCCAGGGGGGGGACTGAAGCTTTCTTT,CASSLPPRGGTEAFF
TRBJ1-2,-,-,TRBV24-1,TGTGCCACCAGTGATTTGCGGCGGTTGATTGGGGGTAACTATGGCTACACCTTC,CATSDLRRLIGGNYGYTF
TRBJ1-5,-,medium-sized,TRBV30,TGTGCCTGGAGTGTAGGGGGCAATCAGCCCCAGCATTTT,CAWSVGGNQPQHF